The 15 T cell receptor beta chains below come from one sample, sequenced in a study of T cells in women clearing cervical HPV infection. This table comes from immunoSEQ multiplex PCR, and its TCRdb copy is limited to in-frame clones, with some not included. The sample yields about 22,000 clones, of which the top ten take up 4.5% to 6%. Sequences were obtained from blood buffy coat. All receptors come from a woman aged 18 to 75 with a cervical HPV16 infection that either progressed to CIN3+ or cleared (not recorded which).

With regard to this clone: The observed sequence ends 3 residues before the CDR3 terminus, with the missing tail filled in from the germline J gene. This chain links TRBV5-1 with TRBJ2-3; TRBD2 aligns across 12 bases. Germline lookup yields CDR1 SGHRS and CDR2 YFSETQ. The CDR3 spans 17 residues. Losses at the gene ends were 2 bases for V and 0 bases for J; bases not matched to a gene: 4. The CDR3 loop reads CASSLSGLAGSTDTQYF. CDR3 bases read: TGCGCCAGCAGCTTAAGCGGACTAGCGGGGAGCACAGATACG.

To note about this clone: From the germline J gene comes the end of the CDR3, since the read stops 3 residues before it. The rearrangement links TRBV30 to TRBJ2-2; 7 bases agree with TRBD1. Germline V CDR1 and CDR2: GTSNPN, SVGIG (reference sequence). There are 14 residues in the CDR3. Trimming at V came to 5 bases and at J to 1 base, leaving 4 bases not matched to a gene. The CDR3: CAWDRAMNTGELFF. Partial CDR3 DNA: TGTGCCTGGGACAGGGCGATGAACACCGGGGAG.

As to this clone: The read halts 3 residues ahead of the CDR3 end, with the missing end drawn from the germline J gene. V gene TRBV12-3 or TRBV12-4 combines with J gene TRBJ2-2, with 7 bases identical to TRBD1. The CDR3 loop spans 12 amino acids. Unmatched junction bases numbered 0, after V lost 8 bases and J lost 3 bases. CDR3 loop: CASQGDTGELFF. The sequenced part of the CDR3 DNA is TGTGCCAGCCAGGGGGACACCGGGGAG.

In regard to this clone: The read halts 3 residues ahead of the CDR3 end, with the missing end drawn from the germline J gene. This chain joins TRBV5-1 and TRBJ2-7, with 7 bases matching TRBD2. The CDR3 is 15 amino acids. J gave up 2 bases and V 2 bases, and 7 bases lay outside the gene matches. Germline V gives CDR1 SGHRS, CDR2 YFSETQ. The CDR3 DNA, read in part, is TGCGCCAGCAGCTTCGGCTTAGCGGGTACCTACGAG. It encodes CASSFGLAGTYE. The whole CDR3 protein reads CASSFGLAGTYEQYF.

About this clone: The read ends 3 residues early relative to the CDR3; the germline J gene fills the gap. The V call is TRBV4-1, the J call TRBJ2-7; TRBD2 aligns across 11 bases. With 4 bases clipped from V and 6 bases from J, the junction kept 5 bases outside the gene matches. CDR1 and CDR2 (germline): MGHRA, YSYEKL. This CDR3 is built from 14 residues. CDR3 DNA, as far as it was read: TGCGCCAGCAGCCCACTAGCGGGAGACCTCGAG. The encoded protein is CASSPLAGDLE. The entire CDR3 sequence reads CASSPLAGDLEQYF.

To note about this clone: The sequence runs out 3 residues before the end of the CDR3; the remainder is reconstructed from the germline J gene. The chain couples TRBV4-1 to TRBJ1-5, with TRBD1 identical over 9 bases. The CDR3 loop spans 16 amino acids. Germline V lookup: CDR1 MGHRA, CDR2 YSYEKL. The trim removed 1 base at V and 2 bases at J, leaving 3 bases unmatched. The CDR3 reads CASSQGGQGGNQPQHF. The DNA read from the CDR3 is TGCGCCAGCAGCCAAGGGGGACAGGGAGGCAATCAGCCC.

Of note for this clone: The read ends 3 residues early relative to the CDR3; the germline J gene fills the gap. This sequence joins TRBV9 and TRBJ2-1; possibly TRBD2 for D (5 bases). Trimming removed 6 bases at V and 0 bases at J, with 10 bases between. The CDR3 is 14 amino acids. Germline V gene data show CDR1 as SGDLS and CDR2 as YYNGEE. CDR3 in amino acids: CASNGGGSYNEQFF. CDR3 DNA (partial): TGTGCCAGCAACGGCGGAGGCTCCTACAATGAG. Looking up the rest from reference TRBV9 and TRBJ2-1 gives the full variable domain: DSGVTQTPKHLITATGQRVTLRCSPRSGDLSVYWYQQSLDQGLQFLIQYYNGEERAKGNILERFSAQQFPDLHSELNLSSLELGDSALYFCASNGGGSYNEQFFGPGTRLTVL.

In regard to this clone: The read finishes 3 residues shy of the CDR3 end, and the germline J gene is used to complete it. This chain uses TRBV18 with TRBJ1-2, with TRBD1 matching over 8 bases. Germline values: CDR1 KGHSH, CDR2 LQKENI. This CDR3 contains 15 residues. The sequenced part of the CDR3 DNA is TGTGCCAGCTCACCCGAGACAGGGGTGCAGTACGAC. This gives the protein CASSPETGVQYD. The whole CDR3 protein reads CASSPETGVQYDYTF.

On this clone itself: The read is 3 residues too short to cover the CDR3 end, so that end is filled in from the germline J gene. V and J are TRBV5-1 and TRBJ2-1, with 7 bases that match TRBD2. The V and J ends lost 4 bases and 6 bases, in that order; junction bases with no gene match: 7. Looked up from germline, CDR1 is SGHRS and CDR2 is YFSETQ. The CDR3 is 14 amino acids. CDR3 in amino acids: CASSPGVAGNEQFF. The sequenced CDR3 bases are TGCGCCAGCAGCCCCGGGGTAGCGGGCAATGAG. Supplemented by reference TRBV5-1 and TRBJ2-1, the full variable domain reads KAGVTQTPRYLIKTRGQQVTLSCSPISGHRSVSWYQQTPGQGLQFLFEYFSETQRNKGNFPGRFSGRQFSNSRSEMNVSTLELGDSALYLCASSPGVAGNEQFFGPGTRLTVL.

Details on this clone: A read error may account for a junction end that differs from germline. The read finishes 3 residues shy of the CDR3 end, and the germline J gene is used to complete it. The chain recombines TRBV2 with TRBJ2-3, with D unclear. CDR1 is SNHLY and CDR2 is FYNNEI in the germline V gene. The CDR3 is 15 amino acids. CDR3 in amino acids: CASSEEWAGTDTQYF. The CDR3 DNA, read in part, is TGTGCCAGCAGTGAAGAATGGGCCGGCACGGATACG.

CDR3 protein: CASVPPGQGADEQYF. CDR3 DNA (partial): TGTGCCAGCGTGCCCCCGGGACAGGGGGCGGACGAG. This sequence joins TRBV2 and TRBJ2-7; 12 bases are shared with TRBD1. Sequencing ends 3 residues short of the CDR3 end; the germline J gene provides the rest. After removal of 8 bases from V and 5 bases from J, the junction contained 10 bases not matched to a gene. There are 15 residues in the CDR3. CDR1 and CDR2 from the germline V gene are SNHLY and FYNNEI.

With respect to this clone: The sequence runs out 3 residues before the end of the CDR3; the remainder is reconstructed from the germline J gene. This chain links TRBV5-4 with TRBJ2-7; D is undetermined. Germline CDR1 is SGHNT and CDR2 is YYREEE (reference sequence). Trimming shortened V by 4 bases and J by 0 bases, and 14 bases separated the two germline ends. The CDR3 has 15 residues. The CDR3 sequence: CASSPDQVLSYEQYF. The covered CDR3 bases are TGTGCCAGCAGCCCCGATCAGGTTCTCTCCTACGAG.

The CDR3 bases that were read are TGTGCCAGCCGCCGGGGGGAGAACACTGAA. As protein: CASRRGENTE. The entire CDR3 is CASRRGENTEAFF. The rearrangement uses TRBV7-9 and TRBJ1-1; D may be TRBD1 (5 bases). The read gets to within 3 residues of the CDR3 end, and the germline J gene fills in the rest. Trimming stripped 8 bases from V and 1 base from J, with 11 bases between. Germline V lookup: CDR1 SEHNR, CDR2 FQNEAQ (reference sequence). The CDR3 covers 13 residues. Full variable domain (missing parts from reference TRBV7-9 and TRBJ1-1): DTGVSQNPRHKITKRGQNVTFRCDPISEHNRLYWYRQTLGQGPEFLTYFQNEAQLEKSRLLSDRFSAERPKGSFSTLEIQRTEQGDSAMYLCASRRGENTEAFFGQGTRLTVV.

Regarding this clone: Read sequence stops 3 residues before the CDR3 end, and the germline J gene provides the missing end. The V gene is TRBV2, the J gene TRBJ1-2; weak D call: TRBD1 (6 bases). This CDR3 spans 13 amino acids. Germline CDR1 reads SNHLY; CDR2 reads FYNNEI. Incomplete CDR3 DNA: TGTGCCAGCAGTGCTAGGGGGTCTTACGGC. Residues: CASSARGSYG. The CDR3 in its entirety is CASSARGSYGYTF.

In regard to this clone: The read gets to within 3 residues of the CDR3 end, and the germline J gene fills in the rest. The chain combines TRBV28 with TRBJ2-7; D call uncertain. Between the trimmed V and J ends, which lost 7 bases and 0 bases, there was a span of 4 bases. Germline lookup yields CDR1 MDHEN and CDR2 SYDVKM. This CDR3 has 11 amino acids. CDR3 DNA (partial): TGTGCCAGCAAAGCCTCCTACGAG. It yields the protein CASKASYE. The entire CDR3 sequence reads CASKASYEQYF.